Below are 25 T cell receptor beta chains sequenced from a single sample in a study of identical twins. In TCRdb, the 5' RACE reads were re-called with MiXCR into one record per CDR3 protein. The sample includes about 240,000 distinct CDR3 sequences, over 9.5% of them seen just once. The specimen sequenced was memory T cells sorted from blood. These receptors were obtained from a man between 45 and 60 years old in good health.

In this sample, this clonotype turned up many times. The CDR3 DNA follows: TGTGCCAGCAGTGAAACAGGCCGGGGCACTGAAGCTTTCTTT. As protein: CASSETGRGTEAFF. The rearrangement joins TRBV6-1 to TRBJ1-1; TRBD1 is a possible D gene (5 bases). Deletions cut 2 bases from V and 4 bases from J, with 11 bases between. CDR3 size: 14 residues. The germline V gene encodes CDR1 MNHNS and CDR2 SASEGT.

Only a few counts were recorded for this clonotype. The V gene is TRBV6-5, the J gene TRBJ1-1; D is ambiguous. This CDR3 contains 11 residues. Germline CDR1 is MNHEY and CDR2 is SVGAGI. Trimming stripped 6 bases from V and 7 bases from J, with 9 bases between. This chain's CDR3 is CASRARGEAFF. The CDR3 DNA sequence: TGTGCCAGCAGGGCACGGGGTGAAGCTTTCTTT.

V usage is TRBV12-3 or TRBV12-4 and J usage is TRBJ2-3; 14 positions match TRBD2. J lost 5 bases, V lost 5 bases, and 3 bases had no gene match. The CDR3 is 15 amino acids. Written as DNA, the CDR3 is TGTGCCAGCAGTCGCGGGACTAGCGGGGGAGATACGCAGTATTTT. Its translation is CASSRGTSGGDTQYF.

Only a few counts were recorded for this clonotype. The chain has TRBV4-3 and TRBJ2-1; D remains unclear. V was pared by 2 bases and J by 7 bases, with 12 bases between. The CDR3 extends over 14 amino acids. The germline CDR1 and CDR2 sequences are LGHNA and YSLEER. This CDR3 reads CASSQSPTRNEQFF. The CDR3 DNA reads as TGCGCCAGCAGCCAAAGCCCCACAAGGAATGAGCAGTTCTTC.

This clonotype was picked up a small number of times. The V and J genes are TRBV15 and TRBJ1-5; maybe TRBD1 (5 bases). The V gene lost 5 bases and the J gene lost 7 bases, with 15 bases spanning the gap. Looked up from germline, CDR1 is LNHNV and CDR2 is YYDKDF (reference sequence). The CDR3 is made up of 14 amino acids. CDR3 residues: CATSYGREGQPQHF. The CDR3, as DNA: TGTGCCACCAGCTACGGGAGAGAGGGGCAGCCCCAGCATTTT.

This clonotype came up a few times. The rearrangement links TRBV7-2 to TRBJ2-7; D may be TRBD2 (6 bases). The CDR3 length is 12 residues. V was pared by 7 bases and J by 6 bases, with 13 bases between. Germline V gene data show CDR1 as SGHTA and CDR2 as FQGNSA. CDR3 residues: CASTRESGEQYF. Written as DNA, the CDR3 is TGTGCCAGCACCCGGGAGTCTGGCGAGCAGTACTTC.

This clonotype has at least ten counts. CDR3 in DNA: TGTGCCAGCAGTCGAAAGACAGGGGCCCGCACAGATACGCAGTATTTT. Translated, it gives CASSRKTGARTDTQYF. The chain is built from TRBV6-1 and TRBJ2-3, with TRBD1 matching 8 bases. The CDR3 length is 16 residues. The V segment lost 5 bases and the J segment 1 base; nucleotides outside the gene matches: 8. The germline V gene has CDR1 MNHNS and CDR2 SASEGT.

The chain employs TRBV5-1 and TRBJ2-1; perhaps TRBD2 as D (7 bases). From germline, CDR1 is SGHRS and CDR2 YFSETQ. The V end was cut by 0 bases, the J end by 5 bases, with 9 bases between. The CDR3 contains 14 residues. The CDR3 protein is CASSLAGGDNEQFF. The CDR3 nucleotides are TGCGCCAGCAGCTTGGCGGGGGGCGACAATGAGCAGTTCTTC.

The gene calls are TRBV5-6 and TRBJ2-6, with D tentatively TRBD2 (6 bases). The CDR3 is 17 residues long. The V end was cut by 0 bases, the J end by 3 bases, with 13 bases between. The germline V gene encodes CDR1 SGHDT and CDR2 YYEEEE. The CDR3 nucleotides are TGTGCCAGCAGCTTGGTCGCGGGGCGGGGTGGGGCCAACGTCCTGACTTTC. This sequence encodes CASSLVAGRGGANVLTF.

This clonotype came up a few times. The V gene is TRBV7-2, the J gene TRBJ1-5; TRBD1 might be the D (5 bases). V was trimmed by 1 base and J by 3 bases, leaving 10 bases between them. The CDR3 covers 15 residues. CDR1 and CDR2 from the germline V gene are SGHTA and FQGNSA. The CDR3: CASSLVNRFNQPQHF. The DNA of the CDR3 is TGTGCCAGCAGCTTAGTTAACAGGTTCAATCAGCCCCAGCATTTT. The full variable domain, in which reference TRBV7-2 and TRBJ1-5 provide the parts outside the CDR3, is GAGVSQSPSNKVTEKGKDVELRCDPISGHTALYWYRQSLGQGLEFLIYFQGNSAPDKSGLPSDRFSAERTGGSVSTLTIQRTQQEDSAVYLCASSLVNRFNQPQHFGDGTRLSIL.

This clonotype was counted between two and nine times. The genes are TRBV5-6 and TRBJ2-2; D not certain. The CDR3 has 15 residues. Per germline, CDR1 SGHDT and CDR2 YYEEEE. The V and J ends lost 1 base and 5 bases respectively, with 12 bases between them. CDR3 region: CASSLIPSGTGELFF. CDR3 bases: TGTGCCAGCAGCTTGATCCCAAGTGGTACCGGGGAGCTGTTTTTT.

J is TRBJ2-7 and V is TRBV7-9; D call uncertain. Trimming took 4 bases from V and 2 from J, leaving 15 bases between them. This CDR3 is built from 15 residues. Germline values: CDR1 SEHNR, CDR2 FQNEAQ (reference sequence). CDR3: CASSSWPRTAYEQYF. CDR3 coding DNA: TGTGCCAGCAGCTCGTGGCCCAGGACCGCCTACGAGCAGTACTTC.

This clonotype was counted a few times. This chain uses TRBV9 with TRBJ1-1, with TRBD1 as a possible D gene (6 bases). The germline gives CDR1 SGDLS, CDR2 YYNGEE. V lost 4 bases to trimming and J lost 1 base, with 17 bases between them. This CDR3 has 16 amino acids. Here the CDR3 reads CASSRGGHPQNTEAFF. In DNA, the CDR3 is TGTGCCAGCAGCAGAGGGGGGCACCCCCAGAACACTGAAGCTTTCTTT.

This clonotype was found many times. The chain couples TRBV7-2 to TRBJ2-7, with 7 bases aligning to TRBD1. The germline gives CDR1 SGHTA, CDR2 FQGNSA. The junction had 6 bases not matched to a gene; V was cut back by 5 bases and J by 2 bases. This CDR3 has 14 residues. CDR3 coding DNA: TGTGCCAGCAGCCAAGGACAGGCCACCTACGAGCAGTACTTC. Amino acid sequence: CASSQGQATYEQYF.

The V and J genes are TRBV11-1 and TRBJ2-1, with D possibly TRBD2 on 5 matching bases. CDR3 size: 16 residues. The V gene lost 4 bases and the J gene lost 4 bases, with 17 bases spanning the gap. Germline V CDR1 and CDR2: SGHAT, FQDESV (reference sequence). CDR3 DNA: TGTGCCAGCAGCTCCCCGAGGGCGGTCAAATACAATGAGCAGTTCTTC. This codes for CASSSPRAVKYNEQFF.

V gene TRBV7-6 combines with J gene TRBJ2-2; 7 nucleotides align to TRBD2. The V and J ends lost 1 base and 3 bases, in that order; junction bases with no gene match: 5. Germline lookup yields CDR1 SGHVS and CDR2 FNYEAQ. This CDR3 spans 16 amino acids. CDR3 coding DNA: TGTGCCAGCAGCTTAGAGGGCGGGAGAGACACCGGGGAGCTGTTTTTT. This codes for CASSLEGGRDTGELFF.

The sample holds a few counts of this clonotype. V and J are TRBV4-3 and TRBJ1-4, with a possible D match to TRBD1 (6 bases). V was shortened by 1 base and J by 0 bases, with 6 bases between the two germline ends. The V gene's germline CDR1 is LGHNA and CDR2 YSLEER. The CDR3 extends over 15 amino acids. CDR3 in amino acids: CASSQGTATNEKLFF. CDR3 nucleotides: TGCGCCAGCAGCCAAGGGACAGCAACTAATGAAAAACTGTTTTTT.

The chain employs TRBV7-2 and TRBJ2-3; the match to TRBD2 covers 10 bases. With 3 bases clipped from V and 6 bases from J, the junction kept 3 bases outside the gene matches. CDR1 and CDR2 (germline): SGHTA, FQGNSA. The CDR3 has 14 residues. CDR3 region: CASSLSGLADTQYF. The CDR3 coding sequence is TGTGCCAGCAGCTTGTCGGGACTAGCGGATACGCAGTATTTT.

This clonotype has a count of ten or more. The rearrangement links TRBV14 to TRBJ2-5, with 8 bases lining up with TRBD2. Germline V gives CDR1 SGHDN, CDR2 FVKESK. The CDR3 is made up of 15 amino acids. With 4 bases clipped from V and 1 base from J, the junction kept 5 bases outside the gene matches. CDR3 DNA: TGTGCCAGCAGCCCCCCCGGGGGGGGCCAAGAGACCCAGTACTTC. Residues: CASSPPGGGQETQYF.

This clonotype was seen many times. The chain combines TRBV6-1 with TRBJ1-5, with a tentative D call TRBD1 (6 bases). Germline CDR1 reads MNHNS; CDR2 reads SASEGT. CDR3 length: 15 residues. V lost 6 bases to trimming and J lost 1 base, with 13 bases between them. The CDR3, as DNA: TGTGCCAGCAGGGCGGGGGGCGGGAGCAATCAGCCCCAGCATTTT. Amino acid sequence: CASRAGGGSNQPQHF.

This clonotype has a count of ten or more. J is TRBJ1-5 and V is TRBV20-1; a possible D gene is TRBD1 (6 bases). Trimming pared 6 bases from V and 0 bases from J, leaving 15 bases between. This CDR3 has 15 residues. The V gene's germline CDR1 is DFQATT and CDR2 SNEGSKA (reference sequence). The CDR3 sequence: CSARRGADSNQPQHF. The CDR3 nucleotides read TGCAGTGCCCGGCGGGGGGCAGATAGCAATCAGCCCCAGCATTTT.

V gene TRBV9 combines with J gene TRBJ1-2; 11 bases are shared with TRBD1. The CDR3 extends over 15 amino acids. Germline CDR1 is SGDLS and CDR2 is YYNGEE. Unmatched junction bases numbered 8, after V lost 2 bases and J lost 8 bases. CDR3 in amino acids: CASSVGTGGTWGYTF. CDR3 sequence (DNA): TGTGCCAGCAGCGTCGGGACAGGGGGTACGTGGGGCTACACCTTC.

This clonotype was seen many times. The genes are TRBV5-1 and TRBJ2-7; TRBD2 agrees at 11 bases. Germline lookup yields CDR1 SGHRS and CDR2 YFSETQ. The CDR3 loop spans 15 amino acids. V was clipped by 2 bases and J by 3 bases; unmatched bases: 4. The CDR3 loop is CASSFLGLAVYEQYF. The CDR3 DNA sequence: TGCGCCAGCAGCTTCCTGGGACTAGCGGTCTACGAGCAGTACTTC.

The sample holds many counts of this clonotype. The gene calls are TRBV10-3 and TRBJ1-1; D gene unclear. This CDR3 is built from 12 residues. Looked up from germline, CDR1 is ENHRY and CDR2 is SYGVKD. Trimming pared 7 bases from V and 4 bases from J, leaving 10 bases between. CDR3 in DNA: TGTGCCATCACCTCGGACGGCACTGAAGCTTTCTTT. This sequence encodes CAITSDGTEAFF.

This clonotype was seen ten or more times. The chain links TRBV5-1 to TRBJ2-1; D is unclear. V lost 4 bases to trimming and J lost 5 bases, with 10 bases between them. The CDR3 covers 13 residues. From germline, CDR1 is SGHRS and CDR2 YFSETQ. This CDR3 is CASSIGWHNEQFF. In nucleotides, the CDR3 is TGCGCCAGCAGCATTGGCTGGCACAATGAGCAGTTCTTC.